These 20 T cell receptor beta chains came from one sample sequenced in a study of CXCR3-negative and CXCR3-positive naive CD8 T cells. Notes on the study in general: Relative to CXCR3-negative naive cells, CXCR3-positive naive cells had more hydrophobic TRB CDR3s.

Through 5' RACE with UMI labels, the TRB cDNA libraries were prepared. Each CDR3 protein gets one entry in TCRdb, which reprocessed the 5' RACE reads and gives no DNA. The data include some 100,000 distinct CDR3 sequences; the top ten clones carry approximately 0.4%. These TCRs' antigens remain unknown. Sequencing was performed on naive CXCR3+ CD8+ T cells from blood. Subset noted: CD45RO-CCR7+CD27+CD95- naive CD8+ T cells expressing CXCR3 (TNR3+). The receptors derive from a human donor in good health. Some clones in this sample may be carry-over from other donors' samples.

V is TRBV28 and J is TRBJ2-3. Germline lookup yields CDR1 MDHEN and CDR2 SYDVKM. The CDR3 spans 15 residues. The chain's CDR3 is CASSFGVRSTDTQYF.

This chain links TRBV12-3 or TRBV12-4 with TRBJ2-2; absent DNA, TCRdb's TRBD1 call cannot be checked. CDR3 length: 13 amino acids. CDR3 amino acids: CASSLGGTGELFF.

The rearrangement links TRBV9 to TRBJ2-7; TCRdb returns TRBD2, unconfirmable since there is no DNA. The V gene's germline CDR1 is SGDLS and CDR2 YYNGEE. CDR3 size: 16 residues. CDR3 in amino acids: CASSVATSGRAGEQYF.

The chain recombines TRBV20-1 with TRBJ2-7; TCRdb calls TRBD1, which cannot be checked without DNA. The CDR3 runs to 15 residues. Germline V CDR1 and CDR2: DFQATT, SNEGSKA (reference sequence). The CDR3 reads CSARDLGQGAYEQYF.

The chain recombines TRBV6-5 with TRBJ2-3. The CDR3 sequence is 13 residues long. CDR1 is MNHEY, CDR2 SVGAGI, per germline. CDR3 sequence reads: CASSSSGYDTQYF.

V usage is TRBV29-1 and J usage is TRBJ2-1; the TRBD2 assignment by TCRdb is unverifiable without DNA. The germline CDR1 and CDR2 sequences are SQVTM and ANQGSEA. The CDR3 runs to 16 residues. CDR3 amino acids: CSVILAGGSSYNEQFF.

The J gene is TRBJ2-3, the V gene TRBV7-2; no DNA is available, so the TRBD2 call from TCRdb remains unchecked. The germline gives CDR1 SGHTA, CDR2 FQGNSA. The CDR3 has 16 residues. Here the CDR3 reads CASSPRSRVLTDTQYF.

This chain links TRBV29-1 with TRBJ2-7; TCRdb names TRBD2, which stays unverified in the absence of DNA. This CDR3 is built from 18 residues. Per germline, CDR1 SQVTM and CDR2 ANQGSEA. The CDR3 reads CSVEGLAGGTGGLYEQYF.

V usage is TRBV7-8 and J usage is TRBJ2-2; TCRdb picks TRBD1, but there is no DNA to check that call. This CDR3 comprises 13 residues. The germline gives CDR1 SGHVS, CDR2 FQNEAQ. The CDR3 here is CASSDGGRGELFF.

CDR3: CSVEEGVGTGELFF. This chain uses TRBV29-1 with TRBJ2-2. The CDR3 has 14 amino acids. Germline assignment: CDR1 SQVTM and CDR2 ANQGSEA.

The chain recombines TRBV30 with TRBJ1-1; the D call of TRBD1 rests on TCRdb alone, since no DNA is present to check it. The CDR3 has 12 residues. CDR1 and CDR2 from the germline V gene are GTSNPN and SVGIG (reference sequence). CDR3: CAWSEVWGAAFF.

The J gene is TRBJ2-5, the V gene TRBV29-1; no DNA is available, so the TRBD1 call from TCRdb remains unchecked. Germline CDR1 and CDR2: SQVTM and ANQGSEA. The CDR3 consists of 13 residues. CDR3 amino acids: CSVETGGTGTQYF.

The rearrangement joins TRBV20-1 to TRBJ2-1. The CDR3 contains 13 residues. Per germline, CDR1 DFQATT and CDR2 SNEGSKA (reference sequence). The CDR3 spells CSASLRNNNEQFF.

The V and J genes are TRBV28 and TRBJ2-3; TCRdb returns TRBD2, unconfirmable since there is no DNA. The CDR3 spans 17 residues. The germline gives CDR1 MDHEN, CDR2 SYDVKM. CDR3 protein: CASSLSHREGFTDTQYF.

The chain links TRBV9 to TRBJ2-7. The V gene's germline CDR1 is SGDLS and CDR2 YYNGEE. The CDR3 contains 15 residues. The CDR3 reads CASSVDGNGPYEQYF.

CDR3 in amino acids: CASSPRPGLHEQYF. The chain recombines TRBV28 with TRBJ2-7; TCRdb calls TRBD1, which cannot be checked without DNA. The CDR3 sequence is 14 residues long. CDR1 is MDHEN and CDR2 is SYDVKM in the germline V gene.

The gene calls are TRBV7-9 and TRBJ2-1; the D call from TCRdb, TRBD1, cannot be confirmed without DNA. This CDR3 is 16 amino acids long. Germline V CDR1 and CDR2: SEHNR, FQNEAQ (reference sequence). CDR3: CASSLGGTGDYNEQFF.

The V call is TRBV28, the J call TRBJ2-5. CDR3 length equals 13 residues. Germline CDR1 and CDR2: MDHEN and SYDVKM. Here the CDR3 reads CASGDQYQETQYF.

This chain uses TRBV29-1 with TRBJ2-7; checking the TCRdb D call of TRBD1 is not possible without DNA. The CDR3 totals 13 residues. Germline values: CDR1 SQVTM, CDR2 ANQGSEA. The CDR3: CSVEGGGIYEQYF.

V is TRBV19 and J is TRBJ2-7; TCRdb lists TRBD1, though no DNA is available to test this call. The CDR3 is 14 residues long. Germline V gives CDR1 LNHDA, CDR2 SQIVND (reference sequence). The CDR3 spells CASSRAGASYEQYF.